The entry that follows covers one T cell receptor (beta chain) sequence. In the authors' methods: Reference gene primers were amplified, and this amplification served to estimate nucleated cell counts. Sequenced by immunoSEQ multiplex PCR; TCRdb stores in-frame clones only, minus some. V and J calls and clone size are those listed in that table; D and trimming were worked out from the DNA. The sample carries around 130,000 clones, 60% to 80% recorded once. This specimen belongs to a study of blood T cell repertoires in COVID-19. The wider study: The United States, Italy and Spain provided the acute and convalescent COVID-19 samples. PBMCs, B-cell-depleted T cells, or T cells provided the cDNA or gDNA that made up the material.

Sequencing used peripheral blood. The origin of this receptor is a human donor in a cohort sampled during active COVID-19.

CDR3: CASSLAQRTEAFF. The CDR3 DNA reads TGTGCCAGCAGTTTAGCTCAGCGGACTGAAGCTTTCTTT. The gene calls are TRBV12-3 or TRBV12-4 and TRBJ1-1; the D is unclear. The V end lost 0 bases, the J end lost 5 bases, and 7 bases lay between the germline ends. This CDR3 spans 13 amino acids.